This TCR beta chain derives from a study of T cell responses to AZD1222 COVID-19 vaccine. The V end was cut by 2 bases, the J end by 3 bases, with 20 bases between. The CDR3 sequence is 17 residues long. Per the germline V gene, CDR1 is MNHNS and CDR2 is SASEGT. Study-wide results and limits: Repertoires were obtained solely post-peak T cell response. Spike regions recognized by vaccine-associated CD4 TCRs spanned the protein, led by 160-218 and 743-854.

Comments on this clone: Its specificity is not known.

Some clones are missing from TCRdb's copy, which holds only in-frame ones; the method was immunoSEQ multiplex PCR. The table has approximately 150,000 clones, 70% to 90% seen once. The chain combines TRBV6-1 with TRBJ2-7; maybe TRBD2 (5 bases). The receptor was isolated from an adult in good health. Sequenced here: peripheral blood, sampled on day 0 of AZD1222 vaccination. CDR3 DNA: TGTGCCAGCAGTGAATCTGGTGTTTGGCGCGAGGGCTACGAGCAGTACTTC. Amino acids: CASSESGVWREGYEQYF.